One and the same sample provided the 22 T cell receptor beta chains below, sequenced in a study of blood T cell repertoires in COVID-19 (dated by TCRdb to about 2020). Libraries were prepared through the immunoSEQ multiplex PCR assay. Held by TCRdb, this immuneACCESS table contains in-frame sequences only and omits some clones. Under half of the omission traces to an unresolved V gene where checked; the cause of the rest is unknown. Counted in this sample were approximately 91,000 clones; about 80% of them appeared once. The ten most abundant clones make up 15% to 20% of the sample. Sample: peripheral blood. Every receptor here comes from a human donor in a cohort sampled during active COVID-19.

This clone was recorded a few times. The genes are TRBV6-6 and TRBJ2-6; D perhaps matches TRBD2 (5 bases). CDR1 is MNHNY, CDR2 SVGAGI, per germline (reference sequence). Trimming left V 5 bases short and J 0 bases short, with 14 bases between. The CDR3 covers 17 residues. CDR3 DNA sequence: TGTGCCAGCAGTCTAGCCGGGATTGTCTCTGGGGCCAACGTCCTGACTTTC. Protein product: CASSLAGIVSGANVLTF.

V and J are TRBV5-1 and TRBJ2-7, with 9 bases fitting TRBD1. This CDR3 has 13 amino acids. J was trimmed by 6 bases and V by 1 base; bases with no gene match: 2. Germline V gene sequence: CDR1 SGHRS, CDR2 YFSETQ. As DNA, the CDR3 is TGCGCCAGCAGCTTGCAGGACAGGGGCGAGCAGTACTTC. Encoded protein: CASSLQDRGEQYF.

This rearrangement joins TRBV5-5 to TRBJ2-1, with D tentatively TRBD2 (6 bases). The length of the CDR3 is 16 residues. CDR1 is SGHKS and CDR2 is YYEKEE in the germline V gene (reference sequence). Deletions cut 4 bases from V and 0 bases from J, with 14 bases between. The CDR3 here is CASSPRIAASYNEQFF. The DNA for the CDR3 is TGTGCCAGCAGCCCCCGAATAGCGGCCTCCTACAATGAGCAGTTCTTC. Looking up the rest from reference TRBV5-5 and TRBJ2-1 gives the full variable domain: DAGVTQSPTHLIKTRGQQVTLRCSPISGHKSVSWYQQVLGQGPQFIFQYYEKEERGRGNFPDRFSARQFPNYSSELNVNALLLGDSALYLCASSPRIAASYNEQFFGPGTRLTVL.

The gene calls are TRBV3-1 (or the pseudogene TRBV3-2) and TRBJ1-2, with 7 bases identical to TRBD1. With V trimmed by 4 bases and J by 6 bases, 2 bases remained unmatched. From germline, CDR1 is LGHDT and CDR2 YNNKEL (reference sequence). This CDR3 spans 12 amino acids. The CDR3 DNA follows: TGTGCCAGCAGCCGAGACAGGGATGGCTACACCTTC. Encoded protein: CASSRDRDGYTF.

The chain is built from TRBV10-1 and TRBJ2-7, with a possible D match to TRBD2 (6 bases). The V end lost 4 bases, the J end lost 12 bases, and 19 bases lay between the germline ends. This CDR3 comprises 13 residues. CDR1 and CDR2 from the germline V gene are WNHNN and SYGVQD (reference sequence). In nucleotides, the CDR3 is TGCGCCAGCAGTGGTAGTTTGGAGGGGCTTATGTACTTC. Its translation is CASSGSLEGLMYF.

The chain is built from TRBV10-2 and TRBJ1-5; D is ambiguous. V lost 4 bases to trimming and J lost 7 bases, with 8 bases between them. Per the germline V gene, CDR1 is WSHSY and CDR2 is SAAADI. This CDR3 has 12 amino acids. The CDR3, as DNA: TGCGCCAGCAGTGCGGGGTCCCAGCCCCAGCATTTT. The encoded protein is CASSAGSQPQHF.

This clone appeared a single time. The chain recombines TRBV12-3 or TRBV12-4 with TRBJ1-1; D might be TRBD1 (5 bases). V was cut by 6 bases and J by 8 bases, with 13 bases left in between. CDR3 length: 12 amino acids. CDR3 amino acids: CASSLGGYEAFF. In nucleotides, the CDR3 is TGTGCCAGCAGCCTGGGGGGATACGAAGCTTTCTTT.

The rearrangement links TRBV4-2 to TRBJ1-2, with D uncertain. The V and J ends lost 5 bases and 6 bases respectively, with 13 bases between them. Germline CDR1 LGHNA, CDR2 YNFKEQ. This CDR3 spans 13 amino acids. The CDR3 nucleotides read TGTGCCAGCAGCGAGGCGGGAATCAATGGCTACACCTTC. Translation: CASSEAGINGYTF.

This chain links TRBV19 with TRBJ1-5, with TRBD1 as a possible D gene (5 bases). Trimming removed 1 base at V and 9 bases at J, with 13 bases between. CDR1 LNHDA and CDR2 SQIVND come from the germline V gene (reference sequence). The length of the CDR3 is 14 residues. The DNA for the CDR3 is TGTGCCAGTAGTATAGGGGCAGGGAGGGCGCCCCAGCATTTT. This codes for CASSIGAGRAPQHF.

This chain uses TRBV18 with TRBJ1-1; D is ambiguous. The CDR3 has 14 residues. The V end was cut by 2 bases, the J end by 0 bases, with 7 bases between. CDR1 and CDR2 from the germline V gene are KGHSH and LQKENI. CDR3 coding DNA: TGTGCCAGCTCACCAGCCAGAATGAACACTGAAGCTTTCTTT. Protein product: CASSPARMNTEAFF.

J is TRBJ2-3 and V is TRBV10-1, with TRBD2 as a possible D gene (7 bases). The CDR3 is made up of 16 amino acids. Trimming shortened V by 5 bases and J by 1 base, and 16 bases separated the two germline ends. CDR1 is WNHNN and CDR2 is SYGVQD in the germline V gene (reference sequence). CDR3 nucleotide sequence: TGCGCCAGCAGTTTATCCGCGGGGGCTGGCACAGATACGCAGTATTTT. Its protein product is CASSLSAGAGTDTQYF.

A single count supports this clone. CDR3 in amino acids: CASLRAGDQETQYF. In DNA form, the CDR3 reads TGTGCCAGCCTTAGGGCGGGGGACCAAGAGACCCAGTACTTC. V gene TRBV6-5 combines with J gene TRBJ2-5; 7 nucleotides match TRBD2. The length of the CDR3 is 14 residues. V shed 8 bases and J 0 bases; nucleotides not matched to a gene: 6. Germline CDR1 and CDR2: MNHEY and SVGAGI.

The chain combines TRBV6-5 with TRBJ2-7; 7 bases map to TRBD1. CDR1 and CDR2 (germline): MNHEY, SVGAGI. Trimming at V came to 6 bases and at J to 3 bases, leaving 5 bases not matched to a gene. The CDR3 is made up of 13 amino acids. For the CDR3, the DNA is TGTGCCAGCAGAAGGGACAGCCACTACGAGCAGTACTTC. Translation gives CASRRDSHYEQYF.

The gene calls are TRBV30 and TRBJ2-1; D perhaps matches TRBD1 (5 bases). This CDR3 comprises 16 residues. The germline V gene encodes CDR1 GTSNPN and CDR2 SVGIG (reference sequence). V shed 2 bases and J shed 4 bases, with 18 bases lying between them. The DNA of the CDR3 is TGTGCCTGGAGTTCCGCCCTGGACACGAGATACAATGAGCAGTTCTTC. It translates to CAWSSALDTRYNEQFF.

This clone was seen only a few times. This rearrangement joins TRBV7-9 to TRBJ1-1, with 7 bases aligning to TRBD1. The CDR3 is 13 residues long. Germline CDR1 and CDR2: SEHNR and FQNEAQ (reference sequence). The V gene end was trimmed by 5 bases and the J gene end by 4 bases; junction bases not matched to a gene: 4. Here the CDR3 DNA reads TGTGCCAGCAGCCTCGACAGGGTCACTGAAGCTTTCTTT. This translates into CASSLDRVTEAFF.

V gene TRBV10-3 combines with J gene TRBJ2-5, with 9 bases that match TRBD2. This CDR3 spans 15 amino acids. V shed 3 bases and J 4 bases; nucleotides not matched to a gene: 6. Germline values: CDR1 ENHRY, CDR2 SYGVKD. This CDR3 is CAISDSGSGRETQYF. Here the CDR3 DNA reads TGTGCCATCAGTGATAGCGGGAGTGGAAGAGAGACCCAGTACTTC.

V usage is TRBV6-5 and J usage is TRBJ1-6; TRBD1 aligns across 9 bases. The CDR3 extends over 15 amino acids. The germline CDR1 and CDR2 sequences are MNHEY and SVGAGI. V was clipped by 4 bases and J by 7 bases; unmatched bases: 5. The DNA of the CDR3 is TGTGCCAGCAGTTTCCCACAGGGGGCAAATTCACCCCTCCACTTT. It yields the protein CASSFPQGANSPLHF.

The chain employs TRBV18 and TRBJ2-1, with D possibly being TRBD1 (5 bases). V lost 2 bases to trimming and J lost 5 bases, with 16 bases between them. The CDR3 has 16 residues. Per the germline V gene, CDR1 is KGHSH and CDR2 is LQKENI. The CDR3 DNA is TGTGCCAGCTCACCAAGGGGATGGGGCAGCAACAATGAGCAGTTCTTC. Amino acid sequence: CASSPRGWGSNNEQFF.

The J gene is TRBJ2-7, the V gene TRBV5-1; the match to TRBD2 covers 7 bases. The CDR3 runs to 14 residues. The V segment lost 0 bases and the J segment 4 bases; nucleotides outside the gene matches: 4. The germline gives CDR1 SGHRS, CDR2 YFSETQ. The CDR3 loop is CASSLAGGKYEQYF. CDR3 in DNA: TGCGCCAGCAGCTTGGCGGGAGGAAAGTACGAGCAGTACTTC.

The V gene is TRBV28, the J gene TRBJ1-1, with TRBD1 identical over 8 bases. Germline V gene lookup returns CDR1 MDHEN and CDR2 SYDVKM. Germline trimming cut 5 bases from V and 12 bases from J; bases unmatched to any gene: 11. CDR3 length: 13 residues. CDR3 amino acids: CASSPVGQDRTFF. The CDR3 DNA reads as TGTGCCAGCAGTCCAGTGGGACAGGATCGGACTTTCTTT.

The rearrangement uses TRBV19 and TRBJ2-2; TRBD2 is a possible D gene (5 bases). The germline V and J ends were trimmed by 8 bases and 2 bases, with 9 bases remaining between them. Germline V lookup: CDR1 LNHDA, CDR2 SQIVND (reference sequence). The length of the CDR3 is 13 residues. The CDR3 nucleotides read TGTGCCAGTGAGGACTCCAACACCGGGGAGCTGTTTTTT. Translated: CASEDSNTGELFF.

V gene TRBV4-2 combines with J gene TRBJ2-7; 7 nucleotides match TRBD1. CDR1 and CDR2 from the germline V gene are LGHNA and YNFKEQ. V lost 4 bases, J lost 3 bases, and 9 bases stayed unmatched. The CDR3 loop spans 15 amino acids. The DNA of the CDR3 is TGTGCCAGCAGCCCGCAGCCGGGACAGCACTACGAGCAGTACTTC. Residues: CASSPQPGQHYEQYF.